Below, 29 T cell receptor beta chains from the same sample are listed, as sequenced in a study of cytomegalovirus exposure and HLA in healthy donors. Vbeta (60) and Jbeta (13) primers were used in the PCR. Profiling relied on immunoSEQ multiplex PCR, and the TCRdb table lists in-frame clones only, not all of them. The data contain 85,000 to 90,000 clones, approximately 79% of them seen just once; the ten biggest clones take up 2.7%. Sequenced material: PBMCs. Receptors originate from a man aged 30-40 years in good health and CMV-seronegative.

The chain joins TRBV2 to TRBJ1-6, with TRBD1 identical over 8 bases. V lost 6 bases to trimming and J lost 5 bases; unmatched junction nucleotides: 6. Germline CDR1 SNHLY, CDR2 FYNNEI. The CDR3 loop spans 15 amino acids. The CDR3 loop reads CASRGTGLNNSPLHF. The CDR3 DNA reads TGTGCCAGCAGGGGGACAGGACTCAATAATTCACCCCTCCACTTT.

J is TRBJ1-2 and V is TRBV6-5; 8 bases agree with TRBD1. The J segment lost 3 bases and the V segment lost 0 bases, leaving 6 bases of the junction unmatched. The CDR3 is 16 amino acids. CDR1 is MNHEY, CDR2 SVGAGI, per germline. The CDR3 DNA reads TGTGCCAGCAGTTACTCCGGACAGGGCAGAGACTATGGCTACACCTTC. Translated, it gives CASSYSGQGRDYGYTF.

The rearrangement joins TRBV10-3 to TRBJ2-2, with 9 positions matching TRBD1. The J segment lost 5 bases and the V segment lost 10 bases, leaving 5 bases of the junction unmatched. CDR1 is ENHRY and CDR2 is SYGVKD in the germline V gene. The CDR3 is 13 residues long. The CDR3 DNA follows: TGTGCCACTAACAGGGGGCTTACCGGGGAGCTGTTTTTT. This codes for CATNRGLTGELFF.

CDR3 loop: CASSFRTGGWDTQYF. The CDR3 DNA sequence: TGTGCCAGCAGCTTCCGGACAGGGGGTTGGGATACGCAGTATTTT. The V call is TRBV5-6, the J call TRBJ2-3, with TRBD1 matching 10 bases. V was clipped by 2 bases and J by 6 bases; unmatched bases: 6. The germline CDR1 and CDR2 sequences are SGHDT and YYEEEE. This CDR3 is built from 15 residues.

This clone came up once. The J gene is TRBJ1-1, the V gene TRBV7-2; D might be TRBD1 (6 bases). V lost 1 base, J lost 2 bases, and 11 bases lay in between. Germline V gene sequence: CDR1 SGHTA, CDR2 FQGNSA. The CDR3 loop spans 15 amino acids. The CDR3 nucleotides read TGTGCCAGCAGCTTAGGGACAGCCATAAACACTGAAGCTTTCTTT. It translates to CASSLGTAINTEAFF.

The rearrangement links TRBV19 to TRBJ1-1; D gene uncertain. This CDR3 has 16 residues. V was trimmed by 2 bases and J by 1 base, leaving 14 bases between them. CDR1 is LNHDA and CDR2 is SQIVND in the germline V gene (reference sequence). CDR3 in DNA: TGTGCCAGTAGTATAAGAATCGCAGGAGGGAACACTGAAGCTTTCTTT. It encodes CASSIRIAGGNTEAFF.

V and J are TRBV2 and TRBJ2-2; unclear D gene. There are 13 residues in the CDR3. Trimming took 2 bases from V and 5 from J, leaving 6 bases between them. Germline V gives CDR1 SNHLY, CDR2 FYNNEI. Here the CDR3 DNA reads TGTGCCAGCAGTGAATACCTAACCGGGGAGCTGTTTTTT. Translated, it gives CASSEYLTGELFF.

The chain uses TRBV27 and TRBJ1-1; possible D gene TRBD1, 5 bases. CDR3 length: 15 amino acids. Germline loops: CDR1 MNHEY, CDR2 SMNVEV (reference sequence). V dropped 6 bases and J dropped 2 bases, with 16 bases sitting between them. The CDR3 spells CASSAKGGVNTEAFF. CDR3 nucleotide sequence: TGTGCCAGCAGCGCCAAGGGAGGGGTCAACACTGAAGCTTTCTTT.

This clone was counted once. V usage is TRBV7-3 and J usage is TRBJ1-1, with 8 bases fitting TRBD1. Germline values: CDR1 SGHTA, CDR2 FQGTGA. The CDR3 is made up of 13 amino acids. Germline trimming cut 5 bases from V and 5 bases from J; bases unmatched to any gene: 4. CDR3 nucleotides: TGTGCCAGCAGCATGGACAGGGTGACTGAAGCTTTCTTT. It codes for CASSMDRVTEAFF.

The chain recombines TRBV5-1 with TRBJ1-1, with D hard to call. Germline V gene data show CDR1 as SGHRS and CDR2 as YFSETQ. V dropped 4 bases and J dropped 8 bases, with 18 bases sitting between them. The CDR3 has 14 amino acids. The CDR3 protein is CASSQEGYGPEAFF. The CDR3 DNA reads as TGCGCCAGCAGCCAAGAGGGATATGGGCCAGAAGCTTTCTTT.

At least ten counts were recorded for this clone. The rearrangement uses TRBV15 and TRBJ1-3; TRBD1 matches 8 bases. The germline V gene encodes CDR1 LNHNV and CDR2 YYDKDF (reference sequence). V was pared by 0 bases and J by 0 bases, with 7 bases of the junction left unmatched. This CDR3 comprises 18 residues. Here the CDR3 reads CATSRELRTGNSGNTIYF. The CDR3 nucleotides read TGTGCCACCAGCAGAGAACTTCGGACAGGGAACTCTGGAAACACCATATATTTT.

This chain's CDR3 is CASSLGQGFTGANVLTF. The CDR3 DNA is TGTGCCAGCAGCTTAGGACAGGGATTCACTGGGGCCAACGTCCTGACTTTC. The J gene is TRBJ2-6, the V gene TRBV7-8; 7 nucleotides align to TRBD1. V trimming: 1 base; J trimming: 2 bases; junction bases outside the gene matches: 5. Germline V gene data show CDR1 as SGHVS and CDR2 as FQNEAQ. CDR3 length: 17 amino acids.

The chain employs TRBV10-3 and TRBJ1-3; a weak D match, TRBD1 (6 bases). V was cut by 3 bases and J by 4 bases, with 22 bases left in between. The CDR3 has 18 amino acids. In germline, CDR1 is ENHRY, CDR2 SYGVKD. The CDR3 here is CAISELRPGQGVGNTIYF. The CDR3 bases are TGTGCCATCAGTGAATTGCGACCGGGACAAGGTGTGGGAAACACCATATATTTT.

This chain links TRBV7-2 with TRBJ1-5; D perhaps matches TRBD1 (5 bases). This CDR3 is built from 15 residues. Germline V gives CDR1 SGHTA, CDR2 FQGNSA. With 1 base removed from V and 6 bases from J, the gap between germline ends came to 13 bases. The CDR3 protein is CASSLGAPGGQPQHF. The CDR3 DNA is TGTGCCAGCAGCTTAGGGGCCCCCGGGGGTCAGCCCCAGCATTTT.

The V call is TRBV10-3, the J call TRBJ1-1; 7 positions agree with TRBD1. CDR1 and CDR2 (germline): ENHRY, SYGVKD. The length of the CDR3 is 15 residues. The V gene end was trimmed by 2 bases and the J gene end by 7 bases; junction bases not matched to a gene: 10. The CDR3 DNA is TGTGCCATCAGTGAGGGTAGAGGACAGGCTCTTGAAGCTTTCTTT. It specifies CAISEGRGQALEAFF.

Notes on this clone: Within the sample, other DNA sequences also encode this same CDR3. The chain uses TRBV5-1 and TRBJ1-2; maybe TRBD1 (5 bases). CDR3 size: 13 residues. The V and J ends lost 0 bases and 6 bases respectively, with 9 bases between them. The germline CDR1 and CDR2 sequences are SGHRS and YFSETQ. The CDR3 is CASSLVGEDGYTF. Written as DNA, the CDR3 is TGCGCCAGCAGCTTGGTAGGGGAGGATGGCTACACCTTC. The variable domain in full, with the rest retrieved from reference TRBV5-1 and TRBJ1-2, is KAGVTQTPRYLIKTRGQQVTLSCSPISGHRSVSWYQQTPGQGLQFLFEYFSETQRNKGNFPGRFSGRQFSNSRSEMNVSTLELGDSALYLCASSLVGEDGYTFGSGTRLTVV.

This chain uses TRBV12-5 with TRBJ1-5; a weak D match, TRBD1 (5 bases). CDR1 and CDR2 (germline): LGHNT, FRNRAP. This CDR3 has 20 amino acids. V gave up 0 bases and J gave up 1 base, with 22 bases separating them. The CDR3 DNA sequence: TGTGCTAGTGGTTTGGTACCGGGCAGGGTAAGGGTTTTGAGCAATCAGCCCCAGCATTTT. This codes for CASGLVPGRVRVLSNQPQHF.

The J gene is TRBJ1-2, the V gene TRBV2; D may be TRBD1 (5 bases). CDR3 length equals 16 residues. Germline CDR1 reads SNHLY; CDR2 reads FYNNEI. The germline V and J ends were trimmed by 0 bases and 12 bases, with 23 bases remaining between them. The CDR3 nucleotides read TGTGCCAGCAGTGAAGCTTCCCCCTTTGGTGGGGCCCGGGACACCTTC. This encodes CASSEASPFGGARDTF.

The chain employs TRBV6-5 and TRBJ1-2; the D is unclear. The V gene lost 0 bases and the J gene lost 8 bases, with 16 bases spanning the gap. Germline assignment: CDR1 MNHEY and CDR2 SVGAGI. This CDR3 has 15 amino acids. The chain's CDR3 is CASSYSQDGVRGYTF. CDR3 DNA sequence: TGTGCCAGCAGTTACTCCCAAGACGGAGTAAGAGGCTACACCTTC.

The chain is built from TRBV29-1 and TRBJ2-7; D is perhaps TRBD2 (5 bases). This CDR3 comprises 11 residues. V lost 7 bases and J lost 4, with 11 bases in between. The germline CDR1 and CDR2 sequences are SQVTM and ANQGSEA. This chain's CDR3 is CSARRGYEQYF. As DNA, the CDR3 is TGCAGCGCGCGACGGGGATACGAGCAGTACTTC.

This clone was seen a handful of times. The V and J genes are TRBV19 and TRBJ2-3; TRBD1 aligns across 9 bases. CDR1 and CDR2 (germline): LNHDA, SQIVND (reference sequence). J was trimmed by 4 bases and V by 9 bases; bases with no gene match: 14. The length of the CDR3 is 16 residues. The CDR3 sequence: CASQGGGDRDPDTQYF. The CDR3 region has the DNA TGTGCCAGCCAAGGCGGTGGGGACAGGGATCCAGATACGCAGTATTTT. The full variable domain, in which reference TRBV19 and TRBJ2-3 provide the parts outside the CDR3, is DGGITQSPKYLFRKEGQNVTLSCEQNLNHDAMYWYRQDPGQGLRLIYYSQIVNDFQKGDIAEGYSVSREKKESFPLTVTSAQKNPTAFYLCASQGGGDRDPDTQYFGPGTRLTVL.

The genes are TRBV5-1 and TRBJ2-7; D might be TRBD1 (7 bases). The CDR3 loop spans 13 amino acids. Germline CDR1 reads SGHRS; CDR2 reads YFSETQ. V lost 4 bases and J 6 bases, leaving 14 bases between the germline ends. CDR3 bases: TGCGCCAGCAGCCAGGGGGGAGGACGCGAGCAGTACTTC. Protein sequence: CASSQGGGREQYF. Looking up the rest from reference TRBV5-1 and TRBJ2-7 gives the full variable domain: KAGVTQTPRYLIKTRGQQVTLSCSPISGHRSVSWYQQTPGQGLQFLFEYFSETQRNKGNFPGRFSGRQFSNSRSEMNVSTLELGDSALYLCASSQGGGREQYFGPGTRLTVT.

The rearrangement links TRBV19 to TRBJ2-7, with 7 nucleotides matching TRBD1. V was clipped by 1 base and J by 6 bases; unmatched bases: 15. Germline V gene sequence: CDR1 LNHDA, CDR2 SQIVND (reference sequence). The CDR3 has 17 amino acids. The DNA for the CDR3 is TGTGCCAGTAGTATAGCTCACCGACAGGGTCAGGGATCCGAGCAGTACTTC. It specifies CASSIAHRQGQGSEQYF.

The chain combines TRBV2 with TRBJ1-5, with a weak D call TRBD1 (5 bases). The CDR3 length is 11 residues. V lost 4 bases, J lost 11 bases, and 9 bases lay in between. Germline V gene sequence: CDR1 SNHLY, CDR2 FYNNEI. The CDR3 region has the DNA TGTGCCAGCAGTGTGGGGGGTTCCCAGCATTTT. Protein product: CASSVGGSQHF. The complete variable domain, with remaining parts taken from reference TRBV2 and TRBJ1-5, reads EPEVTQTPSHQVTQMGQEVILRCVPISNHLYFYWYRQILGQKVEFLVSFYNNEISEKSEIFDDQFSVERPDGSNFTLKIRSTKLEDSAMYFCASSVGGSQHFGDGTRLSIL.

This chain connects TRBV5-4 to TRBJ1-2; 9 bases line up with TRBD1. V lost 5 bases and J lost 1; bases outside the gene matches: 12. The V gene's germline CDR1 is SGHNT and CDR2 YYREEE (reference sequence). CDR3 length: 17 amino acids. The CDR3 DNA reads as TGTGCCAGCAGTCACGACCCGACAGGGGGTGGTAACTATGGCTACACCTTC. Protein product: CASSHDPTGGGNYGYTF.

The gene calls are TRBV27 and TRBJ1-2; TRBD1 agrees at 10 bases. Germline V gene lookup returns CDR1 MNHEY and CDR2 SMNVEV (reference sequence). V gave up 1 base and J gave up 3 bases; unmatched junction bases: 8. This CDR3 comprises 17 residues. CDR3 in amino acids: CASSLLGDRGSHYGYTF. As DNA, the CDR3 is TGTGCCAGCAGTTTATTAGGGGACAGGGGTTCACACTATGGCTACACCTTC.

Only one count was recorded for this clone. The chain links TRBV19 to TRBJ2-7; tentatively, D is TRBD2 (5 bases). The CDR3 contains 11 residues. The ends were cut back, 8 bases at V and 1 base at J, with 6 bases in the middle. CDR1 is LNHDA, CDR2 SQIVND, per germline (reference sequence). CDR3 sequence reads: CASGSSYEQYF. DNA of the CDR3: TGTGCCAGTGGGAGTTCCTACGAGCAGTACTTC.

CDR3 DNA sequence: TGTGCCAGCAGCCGGTCACAAGAGACCCAGTACTTC. This encodes CASSRSQETQYF. This chain joins TRBV7-2 and TRBJ2-5; D is uncertain. Germline CDR1 SGHTA, CDR2 FQGNSA. The CDR3 is made up of 12 amino acids. V lost 5 bases to trimming and J lost 2 bases, with 6 bases between them.

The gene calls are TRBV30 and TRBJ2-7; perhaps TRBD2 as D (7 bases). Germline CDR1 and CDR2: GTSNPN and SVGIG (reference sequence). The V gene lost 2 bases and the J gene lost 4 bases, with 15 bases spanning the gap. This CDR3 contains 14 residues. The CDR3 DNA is TGTGCCTGGAGTCTTGGGGGGGGCAAGTACGAGCAGTACTTC. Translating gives CAWSLGGGKYEQYF. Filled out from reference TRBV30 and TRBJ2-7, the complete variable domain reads SQTIHQWPATLVQPVGSPLSLECTVEGTSNPNLYWYRQAAGRGLQLLFYSVGIGQISSEVPQNLSASRPQDRQFILSSKKLLLSDSGFYLCAWSLGGGKYEQYFGPGTRLTVT.